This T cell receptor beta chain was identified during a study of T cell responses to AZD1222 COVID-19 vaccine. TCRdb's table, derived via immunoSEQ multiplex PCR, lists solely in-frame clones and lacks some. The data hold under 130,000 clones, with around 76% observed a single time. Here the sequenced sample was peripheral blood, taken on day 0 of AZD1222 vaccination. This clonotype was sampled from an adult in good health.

The CDR3 sequence is CASSAQRGVDTQYF. CDR3 nucleotides: TGTGCCAGCAGTGCCCAGCGGGGGGTTGATACGCAGTATTTT. The chain recombines TRBV2 with TRBJ2-3; 9 nucleotides align to TRBD2. Trimming took 4 bases from V and 6 from J; bases not matched to a gene: 5. The length of the CDR3 is 14 residues. Germline V gene data show CDR1 as SNHLY and CDR2 as FYNNEI.